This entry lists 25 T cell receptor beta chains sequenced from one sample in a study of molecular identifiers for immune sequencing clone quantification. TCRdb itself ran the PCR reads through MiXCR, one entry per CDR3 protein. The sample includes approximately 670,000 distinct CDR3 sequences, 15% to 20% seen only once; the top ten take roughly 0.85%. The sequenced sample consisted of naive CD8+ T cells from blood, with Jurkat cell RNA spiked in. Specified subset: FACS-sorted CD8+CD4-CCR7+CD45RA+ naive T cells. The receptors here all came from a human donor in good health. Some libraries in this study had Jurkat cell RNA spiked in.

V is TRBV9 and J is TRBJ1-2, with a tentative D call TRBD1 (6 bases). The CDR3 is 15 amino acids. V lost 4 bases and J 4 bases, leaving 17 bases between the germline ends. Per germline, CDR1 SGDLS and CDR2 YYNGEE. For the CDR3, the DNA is TGTGCCAGCAGCCCCGGCGGGGGGGCTGGCTATGGCTACACCTTC. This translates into CASSPGGGAGYGYTF. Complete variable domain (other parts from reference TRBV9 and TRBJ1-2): DSGVTQTPKHLITATGQRVTLRCSPRSGDLSVYWYQQSLDQGLQFLIQYYNGEERAKGNILERFSAQQFPDLHSELNLSSLELGDSALYFCASSPGGGAGYGYTFGSGTRLTVV.

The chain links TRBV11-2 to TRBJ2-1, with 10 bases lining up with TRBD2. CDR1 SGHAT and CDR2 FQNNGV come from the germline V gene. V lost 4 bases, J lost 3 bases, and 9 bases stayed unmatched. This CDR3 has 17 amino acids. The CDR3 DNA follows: TGTGCCAGCAGCTCTGACCTAGCGGGAGCGAACTACAATGAGCAGTTCTTC. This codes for CASSSDLAGANYNEQFF. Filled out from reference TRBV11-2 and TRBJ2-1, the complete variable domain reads EAGVAQSPRYKIIEKRQSVAFWCNPISGHATLYWYQQILGQGPKLLIQFQNNGVVDDSQLPKDRFSAERLKGVDSTLKIQPAKLEDSAVYLCASSSDLAGANYNEQFFGPGTRLTVL.

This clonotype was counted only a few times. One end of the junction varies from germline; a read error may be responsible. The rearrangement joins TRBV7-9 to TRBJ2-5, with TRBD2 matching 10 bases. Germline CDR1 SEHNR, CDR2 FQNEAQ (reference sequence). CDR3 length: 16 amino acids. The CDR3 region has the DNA TGTGCCAGCAGCTCAGTTCCTAGCGGGAGAAGAGAGGCCCAGTACTTC. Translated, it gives CASSSVPSGRREAQYF.

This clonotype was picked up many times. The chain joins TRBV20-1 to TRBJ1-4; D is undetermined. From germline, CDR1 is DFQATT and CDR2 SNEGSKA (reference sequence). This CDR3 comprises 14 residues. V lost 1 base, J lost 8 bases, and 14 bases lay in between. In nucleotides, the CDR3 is TGCAGTGCTAGAGCCTGGGAATCGGAAGAAAAACTGTTTTTT. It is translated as CSARAWESEEKLFF.

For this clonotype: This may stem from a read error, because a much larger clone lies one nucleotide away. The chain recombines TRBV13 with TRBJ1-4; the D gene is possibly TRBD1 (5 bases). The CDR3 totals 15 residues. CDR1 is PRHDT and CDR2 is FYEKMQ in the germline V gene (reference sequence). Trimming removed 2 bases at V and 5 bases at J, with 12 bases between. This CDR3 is CASSLSGTENEKLFF. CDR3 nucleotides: TGTGCCAGCAGCTTATCCGGGACGGAGAATGAAAAACTGTTTTTT.

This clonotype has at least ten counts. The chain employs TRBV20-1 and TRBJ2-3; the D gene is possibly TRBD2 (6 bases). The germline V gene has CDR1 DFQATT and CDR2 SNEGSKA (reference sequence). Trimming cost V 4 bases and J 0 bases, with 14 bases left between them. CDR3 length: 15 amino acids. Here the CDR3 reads CSATGTPGSTDTQYF. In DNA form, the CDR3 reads TGCAGTGCTACCGGGACTCCCGGTAGCACAGATACGCAGTATTTT.

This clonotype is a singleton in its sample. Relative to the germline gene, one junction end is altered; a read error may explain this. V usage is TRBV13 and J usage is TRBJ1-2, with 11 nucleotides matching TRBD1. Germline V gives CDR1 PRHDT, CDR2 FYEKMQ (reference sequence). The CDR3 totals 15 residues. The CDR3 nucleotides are TGTGCCAGCGGCTTAGAGGGACAGGGGGTTCATGGCTACACCTTC. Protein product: CASGLEGQGVHGYTF.

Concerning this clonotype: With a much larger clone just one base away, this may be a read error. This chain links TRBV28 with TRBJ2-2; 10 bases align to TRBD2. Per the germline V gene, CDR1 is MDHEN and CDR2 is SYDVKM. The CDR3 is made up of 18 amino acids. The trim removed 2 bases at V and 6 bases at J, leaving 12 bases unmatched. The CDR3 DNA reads TGTGCCAGCAGTTTACGGCTAGCGGGAGAATCAGGGTCCGGGGAGCTGTTTTTT. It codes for CASSLRLAGESGSGELFF.

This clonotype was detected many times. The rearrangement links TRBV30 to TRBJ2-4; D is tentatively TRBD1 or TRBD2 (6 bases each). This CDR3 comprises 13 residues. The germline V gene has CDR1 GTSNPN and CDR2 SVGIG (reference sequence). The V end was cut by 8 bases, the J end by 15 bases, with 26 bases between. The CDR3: CAAGPDRPPLAYF. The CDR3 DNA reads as TGTGCCGCGGGACCTGACAGGCCCCCCTTAGCGTACTTC.

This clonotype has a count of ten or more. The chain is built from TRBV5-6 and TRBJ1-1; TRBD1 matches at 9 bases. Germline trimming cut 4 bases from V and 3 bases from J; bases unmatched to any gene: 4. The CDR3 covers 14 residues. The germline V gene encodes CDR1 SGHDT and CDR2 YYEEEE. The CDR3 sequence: CASSGGQGYTEAFF. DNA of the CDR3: TGTGCCAGCAGCGGGGGACAGGGTTACACTGAAGCTTTCTTT.

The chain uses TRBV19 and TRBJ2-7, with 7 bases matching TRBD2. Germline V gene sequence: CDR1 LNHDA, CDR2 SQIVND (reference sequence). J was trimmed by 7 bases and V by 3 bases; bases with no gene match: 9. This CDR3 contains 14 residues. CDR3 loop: CASSIAGARWEQYF. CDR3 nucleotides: TGTGCCAGTAGTATTGCGGGAGCCCGATGGGAGCAGTACTTC.

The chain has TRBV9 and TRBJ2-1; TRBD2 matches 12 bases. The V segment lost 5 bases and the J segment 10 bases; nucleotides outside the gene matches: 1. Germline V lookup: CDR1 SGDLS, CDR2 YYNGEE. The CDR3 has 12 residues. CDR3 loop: CASSGTSGEQFF. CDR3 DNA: TGTGCCAGCAGTGGGACTAGCGGGGAGCAGTTCTTC.

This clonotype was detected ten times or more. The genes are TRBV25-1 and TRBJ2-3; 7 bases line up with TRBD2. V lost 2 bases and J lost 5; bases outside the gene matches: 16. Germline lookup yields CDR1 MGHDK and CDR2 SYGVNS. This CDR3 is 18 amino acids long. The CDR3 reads CASSENGGSSVSGDTQYF. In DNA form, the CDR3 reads TGTGCCAGCAGTGAAAACGGCGGGAGTTCCGTTTCGGGAGATACGCAGTATTTT. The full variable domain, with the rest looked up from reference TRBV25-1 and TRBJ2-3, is EADIYQTPRYLVIGTGKKITLECSQTMGHDKMYWYQQDPGMELHLIHYSYGVNSTEKGDLSSESTVSRIRTEHFPLTLESARPSHTSQYLCASSENGGSSVSGDTQYFGPGTRLTVL.

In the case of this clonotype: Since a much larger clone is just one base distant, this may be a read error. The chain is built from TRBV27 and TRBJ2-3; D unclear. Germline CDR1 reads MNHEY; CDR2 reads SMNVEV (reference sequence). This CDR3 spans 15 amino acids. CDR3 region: CASGLSPVGTDTQYF. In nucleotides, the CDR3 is TGTGCCAGCGGTTTAAGTCCAGTCGGCACAGATACGCAGTATTTT.

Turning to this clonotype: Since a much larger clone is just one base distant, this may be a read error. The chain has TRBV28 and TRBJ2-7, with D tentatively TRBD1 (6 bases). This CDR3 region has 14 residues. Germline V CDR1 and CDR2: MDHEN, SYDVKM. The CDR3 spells CASSPGTFLYEQCF. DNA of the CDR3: TGTGCCAGCAGCCCCGGGACATTCCTTTACGAGCAGTGCTTC.

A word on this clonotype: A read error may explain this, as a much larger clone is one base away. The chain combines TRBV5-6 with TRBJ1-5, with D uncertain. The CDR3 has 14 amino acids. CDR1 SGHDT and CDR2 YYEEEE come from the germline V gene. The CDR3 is CAGSLSVGKQPQHF. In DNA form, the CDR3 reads TGTGCCGGCAGCTTGAGTGTGGGGAAGCAGCCCCAGCATTTT.

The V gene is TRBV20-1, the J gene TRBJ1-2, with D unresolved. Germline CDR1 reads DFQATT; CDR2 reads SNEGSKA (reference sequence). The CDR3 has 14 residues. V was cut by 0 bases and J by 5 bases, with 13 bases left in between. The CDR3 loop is CSARDHSIGYGYTF. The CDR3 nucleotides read TGCAGTGCTAGAGATCATTCCATAGGGTATGGCTACACCTTC.

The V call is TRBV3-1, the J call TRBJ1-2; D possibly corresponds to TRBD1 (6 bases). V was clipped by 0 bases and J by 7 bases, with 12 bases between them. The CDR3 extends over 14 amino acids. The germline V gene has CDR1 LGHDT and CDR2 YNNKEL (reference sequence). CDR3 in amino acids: CASSQDWGALGYTF. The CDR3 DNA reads TGTGCCAGCAGCCAAGATTGGGGGGCGCTTGGCTACACCTTC.

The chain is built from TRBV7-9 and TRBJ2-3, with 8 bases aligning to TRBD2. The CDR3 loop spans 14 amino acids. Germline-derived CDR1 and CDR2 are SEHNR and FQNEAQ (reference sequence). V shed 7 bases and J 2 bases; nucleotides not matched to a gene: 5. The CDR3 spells CASILAGATDTQYF. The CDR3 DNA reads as TGTGCCAGCATCCTAGCGGGCGCCACAGATACGCAGTATTTT.

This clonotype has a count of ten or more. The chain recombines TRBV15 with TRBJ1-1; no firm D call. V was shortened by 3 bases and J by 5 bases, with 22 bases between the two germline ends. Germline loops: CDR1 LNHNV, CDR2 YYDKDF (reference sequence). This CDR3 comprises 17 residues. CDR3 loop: CATSSGQARKGRTEAFF. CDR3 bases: TGTGCCACCAGCAGCGGGCAGGCAAGGAAAGGGAGGACTGAAGCTTTCTTT.

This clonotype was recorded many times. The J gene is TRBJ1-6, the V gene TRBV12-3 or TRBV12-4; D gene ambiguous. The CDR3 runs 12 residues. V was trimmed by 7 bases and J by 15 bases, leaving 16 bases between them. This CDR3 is CASTQLGGGLHF. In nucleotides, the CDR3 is TGTGCCAGCACTCAGCTAGGTGGAGGCCTCCACTTT.

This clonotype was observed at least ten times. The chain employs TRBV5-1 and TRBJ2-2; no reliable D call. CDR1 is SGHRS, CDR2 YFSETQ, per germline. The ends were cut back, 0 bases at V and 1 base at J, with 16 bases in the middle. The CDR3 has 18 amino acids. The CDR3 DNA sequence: TGCGCCAGCAGCTTGGCAGTAGGGTACCCCGTGAACACCGGGGAGCTGTTTTTT. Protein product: CASSLAVGYPVNTGELFF.

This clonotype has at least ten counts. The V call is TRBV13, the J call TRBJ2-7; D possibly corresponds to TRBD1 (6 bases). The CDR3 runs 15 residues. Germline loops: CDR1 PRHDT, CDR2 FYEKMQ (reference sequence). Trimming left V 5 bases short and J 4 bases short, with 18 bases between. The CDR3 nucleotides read TGTGCCAGCAGCCCGGGCCGGGACATAATTTACGAGCAGTACTTC. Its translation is CASSPGRDIIYEQYF.

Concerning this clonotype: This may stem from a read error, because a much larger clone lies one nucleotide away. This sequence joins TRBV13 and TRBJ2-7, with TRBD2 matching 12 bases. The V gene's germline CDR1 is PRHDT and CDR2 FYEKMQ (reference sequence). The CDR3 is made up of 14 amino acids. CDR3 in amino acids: CTSSSSGRVYEQYF. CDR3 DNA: TGTACCAGCAGCTCTAGCGGGAGGGTCTACGAGCAGTACTTC.

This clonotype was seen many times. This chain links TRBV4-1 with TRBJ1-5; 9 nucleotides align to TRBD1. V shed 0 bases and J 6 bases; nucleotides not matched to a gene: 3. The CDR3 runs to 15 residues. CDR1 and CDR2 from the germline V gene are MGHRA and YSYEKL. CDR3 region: CASSQDGTGIQPQHF. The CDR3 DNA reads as TGCGCCAGCAGCCAAGACGGGACAGGGATTCAGCCCCAGCATTTT.